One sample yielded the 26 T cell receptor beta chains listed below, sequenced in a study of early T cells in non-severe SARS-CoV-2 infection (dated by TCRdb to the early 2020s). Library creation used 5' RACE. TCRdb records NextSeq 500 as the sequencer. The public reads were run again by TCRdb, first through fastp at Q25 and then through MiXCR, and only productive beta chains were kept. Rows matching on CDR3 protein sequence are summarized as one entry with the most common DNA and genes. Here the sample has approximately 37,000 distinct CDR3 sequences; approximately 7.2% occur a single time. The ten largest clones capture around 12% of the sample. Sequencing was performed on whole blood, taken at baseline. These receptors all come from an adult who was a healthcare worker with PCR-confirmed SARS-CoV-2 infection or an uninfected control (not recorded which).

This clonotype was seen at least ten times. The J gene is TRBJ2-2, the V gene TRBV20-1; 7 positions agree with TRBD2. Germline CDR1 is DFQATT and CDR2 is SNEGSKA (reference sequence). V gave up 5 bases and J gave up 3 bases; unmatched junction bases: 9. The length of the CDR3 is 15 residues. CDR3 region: CSAPPLRGYTGELFF. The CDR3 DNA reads TGCAGTGCTCCGCCCCTGCGGGGGTACACCGGGGAGCTGTTTTTT.

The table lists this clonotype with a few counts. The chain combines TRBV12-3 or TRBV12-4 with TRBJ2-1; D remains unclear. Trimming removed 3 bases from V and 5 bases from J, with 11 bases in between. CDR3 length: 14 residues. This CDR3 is CASSFSALNNEQFF. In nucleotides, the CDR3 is TGTGCCAGCAGTTTCTCGGCCCTTAACAATGAGCAGTTCTTC.

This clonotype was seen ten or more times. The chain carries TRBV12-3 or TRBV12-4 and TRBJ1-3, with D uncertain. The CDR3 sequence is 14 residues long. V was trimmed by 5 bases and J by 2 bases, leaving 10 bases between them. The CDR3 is CASSTWAAGNTIYF. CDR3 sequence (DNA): TGTGCCAGCAGTACCTGGGCGGCTGGAAACACCATATATTTT.

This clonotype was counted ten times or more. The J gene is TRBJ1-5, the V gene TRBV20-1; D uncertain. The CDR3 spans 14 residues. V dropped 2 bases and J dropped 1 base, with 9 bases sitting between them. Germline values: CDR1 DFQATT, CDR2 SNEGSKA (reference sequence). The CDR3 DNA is TGCAGTGCTAGAATCGGTGTGAGCAATCAGCCCCAGCATTTT. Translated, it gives CSARIGVSNQPQHF.

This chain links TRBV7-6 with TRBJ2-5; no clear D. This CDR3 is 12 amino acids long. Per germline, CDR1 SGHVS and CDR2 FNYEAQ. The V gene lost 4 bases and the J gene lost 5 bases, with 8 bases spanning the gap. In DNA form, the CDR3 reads TGTGCCAGCAGCTCCCTAGGCGAGACCCAGTACTTC. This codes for CASSSLGETQYF. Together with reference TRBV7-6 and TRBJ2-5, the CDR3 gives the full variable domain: GAGVSQSPRYKVTKRGQDVALRCDPISGHVSLYWYRQALGQGPEFLTYFNYEAQQDKSGLPNDRFSAERPEGSISTLTIQRTEQRDSAMYRCASSSLGETQYFGPGTRLLVL.

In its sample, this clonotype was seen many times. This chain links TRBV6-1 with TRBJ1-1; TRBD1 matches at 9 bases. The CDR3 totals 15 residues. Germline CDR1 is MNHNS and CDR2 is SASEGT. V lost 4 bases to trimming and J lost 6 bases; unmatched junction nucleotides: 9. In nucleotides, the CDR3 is TGTGCCAGCAGTGTGGACAGGGGAGGAGTAGCTGAAGCTTTCTTT. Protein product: CASSVDRGGVAEAFF.

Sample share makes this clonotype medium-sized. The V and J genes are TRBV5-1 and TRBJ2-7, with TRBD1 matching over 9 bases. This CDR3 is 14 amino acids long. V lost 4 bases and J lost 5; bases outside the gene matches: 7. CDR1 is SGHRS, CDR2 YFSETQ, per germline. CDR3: CASSTGQGPNEQYF. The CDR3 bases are TGCGCCAGCAGCACAGGACAGGGGCCGAACGAGCAGTACTTC.

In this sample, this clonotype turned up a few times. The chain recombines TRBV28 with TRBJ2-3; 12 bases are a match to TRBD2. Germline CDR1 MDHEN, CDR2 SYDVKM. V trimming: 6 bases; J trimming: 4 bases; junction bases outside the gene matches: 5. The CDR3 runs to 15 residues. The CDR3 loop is CASSLLAGGPDTQYF. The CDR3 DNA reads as TGTGCCAGCAGCCTACTAGCGGGGGGCCCAGATACGCAGTATTTT.

The CDR3 sequence is CASNDWASGKPQQFF. CDR3 bases: TGCGCCAGCAATGACTGGGCTAGCGGGAAGCCCCAGCAGTTCTTC. This chain joins TRBV5-1 and TRBJ2-1, with 9 nucleotides matching TRBD2. V shed 6 bases and J 11 bases; nucleotides not matched to a gene: 15. The CDR3 spans 15 residues. Germline-derived CDR1 and CDR2 are SGHRS and YFSETQ. The full variable domain, its missing parts supplied by reference TRBV5-1 and TRBJ2-1, is KAGVTQTPRYLIKTRGQQVTLSCSPISGHRSVSWYQQTPGQGLQFLFEYFSETQRNKGNFPGRFSGRQFSNSRSEMNVSTLELGDSALYLCASNDWASGKPQQFFGPGTRLTVL.

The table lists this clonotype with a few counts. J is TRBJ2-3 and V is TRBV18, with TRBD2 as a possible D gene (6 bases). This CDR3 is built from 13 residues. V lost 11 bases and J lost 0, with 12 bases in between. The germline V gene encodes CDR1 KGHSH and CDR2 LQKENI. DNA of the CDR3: TGTGCCGCGGGGCAGCTTAGCACAGATACGCAGTATTTT. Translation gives CAAGQLSTDTQYF.

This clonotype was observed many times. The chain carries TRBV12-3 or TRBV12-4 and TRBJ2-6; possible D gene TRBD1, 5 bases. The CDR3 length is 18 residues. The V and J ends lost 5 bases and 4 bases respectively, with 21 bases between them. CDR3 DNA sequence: TGTGCCAGCAGTCGCTCAGGTGGGGCCTTTTCCGGGGCCAACGTCCTGACTTTC. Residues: CASSRSGGAFSGANVLTF.

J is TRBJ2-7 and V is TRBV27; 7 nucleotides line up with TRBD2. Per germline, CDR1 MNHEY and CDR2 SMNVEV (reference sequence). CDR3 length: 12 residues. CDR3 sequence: CGSGSRAYEQYF. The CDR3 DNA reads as TGTGGTAGCGGGTCCAGGGCCTACGAGCAGTACTTC.

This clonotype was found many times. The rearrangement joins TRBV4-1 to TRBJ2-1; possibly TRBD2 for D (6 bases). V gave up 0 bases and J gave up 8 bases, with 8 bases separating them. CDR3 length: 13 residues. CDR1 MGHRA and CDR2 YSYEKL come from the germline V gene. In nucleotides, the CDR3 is TGCGCCAGCAGCCAAGATAGCGGCGATGAGCAGTTCTTC. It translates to CASSQDSGDEQFF.

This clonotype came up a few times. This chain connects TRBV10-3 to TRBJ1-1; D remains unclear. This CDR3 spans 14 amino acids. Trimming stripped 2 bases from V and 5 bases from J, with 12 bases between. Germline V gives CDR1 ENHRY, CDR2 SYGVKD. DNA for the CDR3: TGTGCCATCAGTGAGGTCTATTCGGGGACTGAAGCTTTCTTT. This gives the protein CAISEVYSGTEAFF.

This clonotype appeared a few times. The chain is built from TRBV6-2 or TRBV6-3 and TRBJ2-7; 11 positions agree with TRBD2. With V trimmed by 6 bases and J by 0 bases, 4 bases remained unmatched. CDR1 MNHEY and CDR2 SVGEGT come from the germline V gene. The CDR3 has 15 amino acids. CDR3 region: CASRLAGGSSYEQYF. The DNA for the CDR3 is TGTGCCAGCAGGCTAGCGGGGGGAAGCTCCTACGAGCAGTACTTC.

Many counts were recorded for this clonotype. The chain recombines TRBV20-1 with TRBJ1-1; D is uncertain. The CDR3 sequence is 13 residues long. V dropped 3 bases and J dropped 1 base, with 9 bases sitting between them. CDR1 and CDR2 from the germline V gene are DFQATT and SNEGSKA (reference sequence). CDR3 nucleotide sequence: TGCAGTGCTAGCCGCGCCGAGAACACTGAAGCTTTCTTT. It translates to CSASRAENTEAFF.

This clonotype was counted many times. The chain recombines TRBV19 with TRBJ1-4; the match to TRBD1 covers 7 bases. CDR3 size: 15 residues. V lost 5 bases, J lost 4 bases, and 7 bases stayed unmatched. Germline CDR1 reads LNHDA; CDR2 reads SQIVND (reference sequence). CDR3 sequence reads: CASSPGGTDNEKLFF. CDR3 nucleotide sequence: TGTGCCAGTAGTCCGGGCGGGACAGATAATGAAAAACTGTTTTTT.

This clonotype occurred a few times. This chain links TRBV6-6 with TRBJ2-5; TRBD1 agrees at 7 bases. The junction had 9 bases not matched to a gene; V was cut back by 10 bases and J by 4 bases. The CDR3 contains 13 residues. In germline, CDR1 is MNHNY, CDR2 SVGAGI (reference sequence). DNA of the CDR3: TGTGCCACGTCTCCAACAGGGGCAGAGACCCAGTACTTC. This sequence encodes CATSPTGAETQYF.

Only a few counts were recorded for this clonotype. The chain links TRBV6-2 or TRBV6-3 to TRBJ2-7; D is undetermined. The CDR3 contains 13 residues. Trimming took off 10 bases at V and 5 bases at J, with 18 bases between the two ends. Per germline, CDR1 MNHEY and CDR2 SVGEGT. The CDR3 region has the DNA TGTGCCACCGTATGGGCGTTCAGCGACGAGCAGTACTTC. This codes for CATVWAFSDEQYF.

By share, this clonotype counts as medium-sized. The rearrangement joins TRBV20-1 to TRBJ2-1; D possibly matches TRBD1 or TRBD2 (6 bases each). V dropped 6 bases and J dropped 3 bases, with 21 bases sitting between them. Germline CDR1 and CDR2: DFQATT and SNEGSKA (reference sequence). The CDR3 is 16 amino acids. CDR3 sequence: CSAAIRGGGSYNEQFF. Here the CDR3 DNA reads TGCAGTGCCGCTATTAGAGGGGGAGGAAGCTACAATGAGCAGTTCTTC.

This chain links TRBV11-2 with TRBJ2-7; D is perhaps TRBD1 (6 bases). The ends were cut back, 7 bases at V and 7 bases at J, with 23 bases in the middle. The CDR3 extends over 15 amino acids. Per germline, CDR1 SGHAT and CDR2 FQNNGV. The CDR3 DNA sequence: TGTGCCAGCACCCGAGGGGCAGGGGCCCCTAGGGAGCAGTACTTC. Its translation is CASTRGAGAPREQYF.

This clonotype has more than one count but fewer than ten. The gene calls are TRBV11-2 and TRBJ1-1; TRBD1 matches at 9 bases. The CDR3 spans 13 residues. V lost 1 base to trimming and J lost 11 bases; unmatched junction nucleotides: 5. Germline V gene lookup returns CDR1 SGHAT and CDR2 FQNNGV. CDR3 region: CASSLGDRVDAFF. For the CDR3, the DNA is TGTGCCAGCAGCTTAGGGGACAGGGTAGACGCTTTCTTT.

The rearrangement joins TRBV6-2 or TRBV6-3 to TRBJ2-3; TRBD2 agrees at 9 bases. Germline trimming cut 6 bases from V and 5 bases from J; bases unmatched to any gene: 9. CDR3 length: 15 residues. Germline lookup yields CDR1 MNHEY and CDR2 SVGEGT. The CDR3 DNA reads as TGTGCCAGCAGCCATGGGCTAGCGGGGCAAGATACGCAGTATTTT. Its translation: CASSHGLAGQDTQYF.

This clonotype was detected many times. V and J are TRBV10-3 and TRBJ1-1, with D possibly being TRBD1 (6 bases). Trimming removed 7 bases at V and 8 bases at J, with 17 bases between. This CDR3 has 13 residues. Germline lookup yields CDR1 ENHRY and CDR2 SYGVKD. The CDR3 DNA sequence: TGTGCCATCATGGGGGGCGAGTCGCGCGAAGCTTTCTTT. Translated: CAIMGGESREAFF.

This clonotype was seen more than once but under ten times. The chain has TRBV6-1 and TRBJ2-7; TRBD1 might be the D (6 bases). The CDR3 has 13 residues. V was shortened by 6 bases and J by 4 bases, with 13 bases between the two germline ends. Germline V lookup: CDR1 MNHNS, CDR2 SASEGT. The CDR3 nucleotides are TGTGCCAGCAGGGGGGACATGTTGTACGAGCAGTACTTC. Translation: CASRGDMLYEQYF.

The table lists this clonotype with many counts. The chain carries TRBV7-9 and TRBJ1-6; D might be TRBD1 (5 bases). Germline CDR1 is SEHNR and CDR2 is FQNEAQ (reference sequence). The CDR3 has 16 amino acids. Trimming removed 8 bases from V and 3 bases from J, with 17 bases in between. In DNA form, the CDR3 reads TGTGCCAGCGGAGACCCTTCAGGGAACTATAATTCACCCCTCCACTTT. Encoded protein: CASGDPSGNYNSPLHF. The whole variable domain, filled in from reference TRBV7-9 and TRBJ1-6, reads DTGVSQNPRHKITKRGQNVTFRCDPISEHNRLYWYRQTLGQGPEFLTYFQNEAQLEKSRLLSDRFSAERPKGSFSTLEIQRTEQGDSAMYLCASGDPSGNYNSPLHFGNGTRLTVT.